A selection of T cell receptor beta chains follows, all from one sample in a study of blood T cell repertoires in COVID-19. The repertoire was sequenced with immunoSEQ multiplex PCR; TCRdb's copy has only in-frame clones and lacks some. In the table there are a few hundred thousand clones, approximately 80% of which are singletons. The specimen sequenced was peripheral blood. These TCRs come from a human donor in a cohort sampled during active COVID-19. Both conserved end residues are part of each CDR3. Fields, in order: clone size, D gene, V gene, J gene, CDR3 DNA, CDR3 protein. The D gene is left open where the match is weak. For some rows the clone size is stated as once, few or many, or as a class when expanded; others skip it.

abundance: NA; d_gene: NA; v_gene: TRBV3-1/TRBV3-2; j_gene: TRBJ2-7; CDR3nt: TGTGCCAGCAGCTCCCGACGGGGAGGCGAGCAGTACTTC; CDR3aa: CASSSRRGGEQYF
abundance: NA; d_gene: NA; v_gene: TRBV10-3; j_gene: TRBJ1-1; CDR3nt: TGTGCCATACGCGACATGATGAACACTGAAGCTTTCTTT; CDR3aa: CAIRDMMNTEAFF
abundance: NA; d_gene: TRBD2; v_gene: TRBV18; j_gene: TRBJ2-5; CDR3nt: TGTGCCAGCTCACCACGGCTAGCGGGAGGGCAAGAGACCCAGTACTTC; CDR3aa: CASSPRLAGGQETQYF
abundance: once; d_gene: NA; v_gene: TRBV5-1; j_gene: TRBJ2-3; CDR3nt: TGCGCCAGCAGCTTAGGGGGATACACAGATACGCAGTATTTT; CDR3aa: CASSLGGYTDTQYF
abundance: many; d_gene: NA; v_gene: TRBV6-5; j_gene: TRBJ2-7; CDR3nt: TGTGCCAGTAGTCGAGGGTACGAGCAGTACTTC; CDR3aa: CASSRGYEQYF
abundance: NA; d_gene: NA; v_gene: TRBV28; j_gene: TRBJ1-6; CDR3nt: TGTGCCAGCATTAGCTCCGGGTTGCATTCACCCCTCCACTTT; CDR3aa: CASISSGLHSPLHF
abundance: NA; d_gene: NA; v_gene: TRBV3-1/TRBV3-2; j_gene: TRBJ2-7; CDR3nt: TGTGCCAGCAGCCAAGCATGGGGGAGGTACGAGCAGTACTTC; CDR3aa: CASSQAWGRYEQYF
abundance: once; d_gene: NA; v_gene: TRBV25-1; j_gene: TRBJ1-3; CDR3nt: TGTGCCAGCAGCGCTCTGGGCACCGATGACTCTGGAAACACCATATATTTT; CDR3aa: CASSALGTDDSGNTIYF
abundance: NA; d_gene: TRBD2; v_gene: TRBV12-5; j_gene: TRBJ2-7; CDR3nt: TGTGCTAGTGGTTTGCGCCTAGCGGGAAGTTCCTCATACGAGCAGTACTTC; CDR3aa: CASGLRLAGSSSYEQYF
abundance: NA; d_gene: TRBD1; v_gene: TRBV14; j_gene: TRBJ2-7; CDR3nt: TGTGCCAGCAGCCAAGATGTAAGACAGGGGATACCCTACGAGCAGTACTTC; CDR3aa: CASSQDVRQGIPYEQYF
abundance: NA; d_gene: NA; v_gene: TRBV7-3; j_gene: TRBJ2-1; CDR3nt: TGTGCCAGCAGCTTAGCGGACCCGAGGGATGAGCAGTTCTTC; CDR3aa: CASSLADPRDEQFF
abundance: NA; d_gene: TRBD2; v_gene: TRBV6-5; j_gene: TRBJ2-5; CDR3nt: TGTGCCAGCAGTTACTTGGGGACTAGCGAAGAGACCCAGTACTTC; CDR3aa: CASSYLGTSEETQYF
abundance: NA; d_gene: NA; v_gene: TRBV11-3; j_gene: TRBJ2-1; CDR3nt: TGTGCCAGCAGCTCTGCGAGGAATGAGCAGTTCTTC; CDR3aa: CASSSARNEQFF
abundance: NA; d_gene: NA; v_gene: TRBV5-6; j_gene: TRBJ2-2; CDR3nt: TGTGCCAGCAGCCCTGACGGGGGACGGAGCACCGGGGAGCTGTTTTTT; CDR3aa: CASSPDGGRSTGELFF
abundance: NA; d_gene: NA; v_gene: TRBV15; j_gene: TRBJ2-1; CDR3nt: TGTGCCACCAGCAGAGGGGGGGTCGGGAATGAGCAGTTCTTC; CDR3aa: CATSRGGVGNEQFF
abundance: NA; d_gene: NA; v_gene: TRBV4-2; j_gene: TRBJ1-2; CDR3nt: TGTGCCAGCAGCCAAAACTTGGGCTCCCTGGACTATGGCTACACCTTC; CDR3aa: CASSQNLGSLDYGYTF
abundance: NA; d_gene: TRBD2; v_gene: TRBV30; j_gene: TRBJ2-7; CDR3nt: TGTGCCTGGAGTGTTCCAGCGGGAGTCTCCTACGAGCAGTACTTC; CDR3aa: CAWSVPAGVSYEQYF
abundance: NA; d_gene: NA; v_gene: TRBV19; j_gene: TRBJ2-2; CDR3nt: TGTGCCAGTCAACCTCAGGGTTTGTGGACCGGGGAGCTGTTTTTT; CDR3aa: CASQPQGLWTGELFF
abundance: once; d_gene: NA; v_gene: TRBV2; j_gene: TRBJ1-4; CDR3nt: TGTGCCAGCAGTGAATTTCGAGGGAACGAAAAACTGTTTTTT; CDR3aa: CASSEFRGNEKLFF